The rows below give T cell receptor beta chains drawn from one sample of a study of blood T cell repertoires in COVID-19. Using immunoSEQ multiplex PCR, the repertoire was profiled, and TCRdb retains in-frame clones only, with some absent. The repertoire holds fewer than 200,000 clones, with 88% as singletons. The source material was peripheral blood. Receptors were obtained from a man between 60 and 75 years old with acute or convalescent COVID-19. The CDR3 runs from the conserved cysteine through the conserved F or W. Fields, in order: CDR3 length, V gene, J gene, D gene, clone size, CDR3 protein, CDR3 DNA. The D gene is left open where the match is weak. Part of the rows lack a size; the others show once, few, many or a class for expanded clones.

CDR3 length: 16
V gene: TRBV11-2
J gene: TRBJ2-2
D gene: .
clone size: .
CDR3 protein: CASTQAEALNTGELFF
CDR3 DNA: TGTGCCAGCACCCAAGCCGAGGCCTTGAACACCGGGGAGCTGTTTTTT

CDR3 length: 13
V gene: TRBV7-9
J gene: TRBJ2-5
D gene: TRBD2
clone size: .
CDR3 protein: CASSLSGGAFQYF
CDR3 DNA: TGTGCCAGCAGTCTTAGCGGGGGGGCTTTCCAGTACTTC

CDR3 length: 13
V gene: TRBV18
J gene: TRBJ2-1
D gene: .
clone size: .
CDR3 protein: CASSPLGGDEQFF
CDR3 DNA: TGTGCCAGCTCACCTTTAGGCGGGGACGAGCAGTTCTTC

CDR3 length: 15
V gene: TRBV5-4
J gene: TRBJ1-6
D gene: TRBD1
clone size: .
CDR3 protein: CASSSRTGMNSPLHF
CDR3 DNA: TGTGCCAGCAGCTCCAGGACAGGGATGAATTCACCCCTCCACTTT

CDR3 length: 13
V gene: TRBV5-4
J gene: TRBJ1-4
D gene: .
clone size: .
CDR3 protein: CASSLAMNEKLFF
CDR3 DNA: TGTGCCAGCAGCTTGGCAATGAATGAAAAACTGTTTTTT

CDR3 length: 15
V gene: TRBV7-6
J gene: TRBJ2-1
D gene: .
clone size: .
CDR3 protein: CASSIGGGGRREQFF
CDR3 DNA: TGTGCCAGCAGCATAGGGGGCGGGGGGCGGCGTGAGCAGTTCTTC

CDR3 length: 13
V gene: TRBV12-3/TRBV12-4
J gene: TRBJ1-2
D gene: TRBD1
clone size: once
CDR3 protein: CASSSDRPYGYTF
CDR3 DNA: TGTGCCAGCAGTTCGGACAGGCCCTATGGCTACACCTTC

CDR3 length: 15
V gene: TRBV5-4
J gene: TRBJ2-3
D gene: .
clone size: .
CDR3 protein: CASSLGTPPADTQYF
CDR3 DNA: TGTGCCAGCAGCTTGGGAACACCCCCCGCAGATACGCAGTATTTT

CDR3 length: 14
V gene: TRBV7-8
J gene: TRBJ2-2
D gene: .
clone size: .
CDR3 protein: CASSMTGNTGELFF
CDR3 DNA: TGTGCCAGCAGCATGACAGGGAACACCGGGGAGCTGTTTTTT

CDR3 length: 13
V gene: TRBV6-5
J gene: TRBJ1-4
D gene: TRBD1
clone size: .
CDR3 protein: CASAGQGGRKLFF
CDR3 DNA: TGTGCCAGCGCCGGACAGGGGGGTCGGAAACTGTTTTTT

CDR3 length: 17
V gene: TRBV9
J gene: TRBJ1-2
D gene: TRBD1
clone size: .
CDR3 protein: CASSRRTGDRRSSGYTF
CDR3 DNA: TGTGCCAGCAGCCGCAGGACAGGAGACCGACGATCGTCGGGCTACACCTTC

CDR3 length: 14
V gene: TRBV4-3
J gene: TRBJ2-3
D gene: .
clone size: .
CDR3 protein: CASSQDTFTDTQYF
CDR3 DNA: TGCGCCAGCAGCCAAGATACTTTCACAGATACGCAGTATTTT

CDR3 length: 12
V gene: TRBV7-2
J gene: TRBJ1-2
D gene: .
clone size: .
CDR3 protein: CASSLAGNGYTF
CDR3 DNA: TGTGCCAGCAGCTTGGCAGGGAATGGCTACACCTTC

CDR3 length: 15
V gene: TRBV29-1
J gene: TRBJ1-1
D gene: .
clone size: .
CDR3 protein: CSVARDILMNTEAFF
CDR3 DNA: TGCAGCGTGGCCCGGGACATACTCATGAACACTGAAGCTTTCTTT

CDR3 length: 11
V gene: TRBV12-3/TRBV12-4
J gene: TRBJ1-4
D gene: TRBD1
clone size: .
CDR3 protein: CASRGTGAVFF
CDR3 DNA: TGTGCCAGCAGGGGCACAGGGGCCGTCTTTTTT

CDR3 length: 15
V gene: TRBV10-3
J gene: TRBJ2-3
D gene: TRBD2
clone size: .
CDR3 protein: CAISGTSGVTDTQYF
CDR3 DNA: TGTGCCATCAGTGGGACTAGCGGGGTCACAGATACGCAGTATTTT

CDR3 length: 16
V gene: TRBV20-1
J gene: TRBJ2-7
D gene: TRBD1
clone size: .
CDR3 protein: CSASGFARQGSDEQYF
CDR3 DNA: TGCAGTGCTAGTGGGTTCGCGAGACAGGGCTCTGACGAGCAGTACTTC

CDR3 length: 14
V gene: TRBV5-1
J gene: TRBJ1-1
D gene: .
clone size: .
CDR3 protein: CASSFRTLNTEAFF
CDR3 DNA: TGCGCCAGCAGCTTCAGGACATTAAACACTGAAGCTTTCTTT

CDR3 length: 18
V gene: TRBV2
J gene: TRBJ2-2
D gene: .
clone size: .
CDR3 protein: CASSEARSREEYTGELFF
CDR3 DNA: TGTGCCAGCAGTGAAGCGAGGAGCAGGGAAGAGTACACCGGGGAGCTGTTTTTT

CDR3 length: 13
V gene: TRBV11-2
J gene: TRBJ2-7
D gene: .
clone size: once
CDR3 protein: CASSWRLVREQYF
CDR3 DNA: TGTGCCAGCAGCTGGAGACTAGTTCGCGAGCAGTACTTC

CDR3 length: 13
V gene: TRBV11-2
J gene: TRBJ1-1
D gene: .
clone size: .
CDR3 protein: CASSLAPDSEAFF
CDR3 DNA: TGTGCCAGCAGCTTAGCCCCAGACTCTGAAGCTTTCTTT

CDR3 length: 19
V gene: TRBV6-1
J gene: TRBJ1-4
D gene: TRBD1
clone size: .
CDR3 protein: CASSEARPGGVGTNEKLFF
CDR3 DNA: TGTGCCAGCAGTGAAGCACGGCCAGGGGGCGTTGGTACTAATGAAAAACTGTTTTTT

CDR3 length: 14
V gene: TRBV6-1
J gene: TRBJ2-1
D gene: TRBD2
clone size: .
CDR3 protein: CASSEAGGYNEQFF
CDR3 DNA: TGTGCCAGCAGTGAAGCGGGGGGGTACAATGAGCAGTTCTTC

CDR3 length: 13
V gene: TRBV27
J gene: TRBJ1-1
D gene: TRBD1
clone size: once
CDR3 protein: CASSRQGGTEAFF
CDR3 DNA: TGTGCCAGCAGCCGCCAGGGGGGCACTGAAGCTTTCTTT

CDR3 length: 15
V gene: TRBV11-2
J gene: TRBJ1-6
D gene: .
clone size: .
CDR3 protein: CASRTGYSYNSPLHF
CDR3 DNA: TGTGCCAGCAGGACGGGGTACTCCTATAATTCACCCCTCCACTTT

CDR3 length: 13
V gene: TRBV5-1
J gene: TRBJ1-6
D gene: .
clone size: .
CDR3 protein: CASSLERTAPLHF
CDR3 DNA: TGCGCCAGCAGCTTGGAACGGACTGCACCCCTCCACTTT

CDR3 length: 14
V gene: TRBV7-9
J gene: TRBJ1-1
D gene: .
clone size: .
CDR3 protein: CASSLLTLNTEAFF
CDR3 DNA: TGTGCCAGCAGCTTATTGACATTGAACACTGAAGCTTTCTTT

CDR3 length: 15
V gene: TRBV6-5
J gene: TRBJ2-2
D gene: .
clone size: .
CDR3 protein: CASSPTRRNTGELFF
CDR3 DNA: TGTGCCAGCAGCCCGACTAGACGGAACACCGGGGAGCTGTTTTTT

CDR3 length: 15
V gene: TRBV29-1
J gene: TRBJ1-2
D gene: .
clone size: .
CDR3 protein: CSVSRGHEDNYGYTF
CDR3 DNA: TGCAGCGTTAGCAGGGGACACGAGGATAACTATGGCTACACCTTC

CDR3 length: 13
V gene: TRBV3-1/TRBV3-2
J gene: TRBJ2-7
D gene: .
clone size: .
CDR3 protein: CASTDRRGYEQYF
CDR3 DNA: TGTGCCAGCACGGACCGTCGGGGCTACGAGCAGTACTTC

CDR3 length: 14
V gene: TRBV9
J gene: TRBJ1-2
D gene: TRBD1
clone size: .
CDR3 protein: CASSAPDRASGYTF
CDR3 DNA: TGTGCCAGCAGCGCTCCAGACAGGGCGTCAGGCTACACCTTC

CDR3 length: 16
V gene: TRBV9
J gene: TRBJ2-2
D gene: .
clone size: .
CDR3 protein: CASSVGANRNTGELFF
CDR3 DNA: TGTGCCAGCAGCGTAGGTGCGAACAGGAACACCGGGGAGCTGTTTTTT

CDR3 length: 17
V gene: TRBV28
J gene: TRBJ1-2
D gene: TRBD1
clone size: .
CDR3 protein: CASSITGGRLRSYGYTF
CDR3 DNA: TGTGCCAGCAGTATCACAGGGGGCCGGCTCCGTTCTTATGGCTACACCTTC

CDR3 length: 12
V gene: TRBV6-5
J gene: TRBJ2-1
D gene: .
clone size: .
CDR3 protein: CASRGPVGEQFF
CDR3 DNA: TGTGCCAGCAGGGGCCCGGTGGGTGAGCAGTTCTTC

CDR3 length: 14
V gene: TRBV11-2
J gene: TRBJ2-7
D gene: .
clone size: .
CDR3 protein: CASSLDGLLYEQYF
CDR3 DNA: TGTGCCAGCAGCTTAGATGGGCTACTCTACGAGCAGTACTTC

CDR3 length: 13
V gene: TRBV19
J gene: TRBJ1-5
D gene: .
clone size: .
CDR3 protein: CASKREGNQPQHF
CDR3 DNA: TGTGCCAGTAAGAGGGAGGGCAATCAGCCCCAGCATTTT

CDR3 length: 13
V gene: TRBV6-5
J gene: TRBJ2-2
D gene: .
clone size: .
CDR3 protein: CASSWANTGELFF
CDR3 DNA: TGTGCCAGCAGTTGGGCAAACACCGGGGAGCTGTTTTTT

CDR3 length: 13
V gene: TRBV15
J gene: TRBJ1-1
D gene: TRBD1
clone size: .
CDR3 protein: CATSRVGQHEAFF
CDR3 DNA: TGTGCCACCAGCAGAGTGGGACAGCATGAAGCTTTCTTT

CDR3 length: 14
V gene: TRBV7-6
J gene: TRBJ2-7
D gene: .
clone size: .
CDR3 protein: CASSLVDKYYEQYF
CDR3 DNA: TGTGCCAGCAGCTTAGTGGACAAGTACTACGAGCAGTACTTC

CDR3 length: 15
V gene: TRBV27
J gene: TRBJ2-3
D gene: TRBD2
clone size: .
CDR3 protein: CASSSLAGRTDTQYF
CDR3 DNA: TGTGCCAGCAGTTCCCTAGCGGGACGCACAGATACGCAGTATTTT

CDR3 length: 15
V gene: TRBV10-2
J gene: TRBJ1-5
D gene: TRBD1
clone size: .
CDR3 protein: CASSLNRGGNQPQHF
CDR3 DNA: TGCGCCAGCAGTCTAAACAGGGGGGGGAATCAGCCCCAGCATTTT

CDR3 length: 14
V gene: TRBV7-2
J gene: TRBJ2-2
D gene: .
clone size: .
CDR3 protein: CASSLSSFTGELFF
CDR3 DNA: TGTGCCAGCAGCTTGTCCAGTTTCACCGGGGAGCTGTTTTTT

CDR3 length: 14
V gene: TRBV24-1
J gene: TRBJ1-5
D gene: .
clone size: .
CDR3 protein: CATSDPFSNQPQHF
CDR3 DNA: TGTGCCACCAGTGATCCCTTTAGCAATCAGCCCCAGCATTTT

CDR3 length: 16
V gene: TRBV11-3
J gene: TRBJ2-1
D gene: TRBD1
clone size: .
CDR3 protein: CASSSREGASYNEQFF
CDR3 DNA: TGTGCCAGCAGCTCCCGTGAGGGGGCTTCCTACAATGAGCAGTTCTTC

CDR3 length: 20
V gene: TRBV10-1
J gene: TRBJ1-1
D gene: TRBD1
clone size: .
CDR3 protein: CASSYRDRGRKSSRATEAFF
CDR3 DNA: TGCGCCAGCAGCTACCGGGACAGGGGGCGTAAAAGTAGTAGAGCCACTGAAGCTTTCTTT

CDR3 length: 13
V gene: TRBV12-5
J gene: TRBJ1-4
D gene: .
clone size: once
CDR3 protein: CASGLDGSEKLFF
CDR3 DNA: TGTGCTAGTGGTTTGGATGGTAGTGAAAAACTGTTTTTT

CDR3 length: 13
V gene: TRBV2
J gene: TRBJ2-1
D gene: .
clone size: .
CDR3 protein: CASLPIGGDEQFF
CDR3 DNA: TGTGCCAGTCTCCCGATAGGGGGGGATGAGCAGTTCTTC

CDR3 length: 16
V gene: TRBV9
J gene: TRBJ2-7
D gene: TRBD2
clone size: many
CDR3 protein: CASSFGTSGSGDEQYF
CDR3 DNA: TGTGCCAGCAGCTTTGGGACTAGCGGGAGTGGCGACGAGCAGTACTTC

CDR3 length: 14
V gene: TRBV11-3
J gene: TRBJ2-7
D gene: TRBD1
clone size: .
CDR3 protein: CASSPSDRSYEQYF
CDR3 DNA: TGTGCCAGCAGCCCTTCGGACAGGTCCTACGAGCAGTACTTC

CDR3 length: 15
V gene: TRBV5-5
J gene: TRBJ2-3
D gene: TRBD2
clone size: .
CDR3 protein: CASSLGLAGVDTQYF
CDR3 DNA: TGTGCCAGCAGCTTAGGACTAGCGGGAGTAGATACGCAGTATTTT

CDR3 length: 16
V gene: TRBV5-8
J gene: TRBJ1-5
D gene: TRBD1
clone size: .
CDR3 protein: CASSLETGEDDQPQHF
CDR3 DNA: TGTGCCAGCAGCCTAGAGACAGGGGAGGACGATCAGCCCCAGCATTTT